The present T cell receptor beta chain was sequenced within a study of blood T cell repertoires in COVID-19 (TCRdb year 2020). At the level of the whole study: The collaborator samples originated in the United States, Italy and Spain and spanned the acute and convalescent phases of COVID-19. The prospective study material was composed of cDNA or gDNA derived from T cells, B-cell-depleted T cells, or PBMCs. Where HLA class I and class II types were available, the types were taken from metadata supplied by the sample provider, not from assay-based typing. Deeply sampled blood TCRbeta repertoires from subjects exposed to, actively infected with, or recovered from COVID-19 were included in the dataset. Sample metadata almost always included a de-identified subject ID, COVID-19 status, age in years and sex. A freely available public database, intended as a resource for researchers studying the immune response to SARS-CoV-2, is where the repertoires were released. Samples came from the ongoing ImmuneRACE study (first 160 participants) plus 1,254 subjects from 6 global collaborators. Findings and caveats that apply to the study as a whole: Clinical and demographic metadata were provided uncurated, with the amount varying by source and participant.

A note on this clone: The clone's antigen remains unknown. No much larger clonotype is one base removed from it; base qualities were not supplied.

TCRbeta CDR3 regions were amplified from genomic DNA using the immunoSEQ Assay, a bias-controlled multiplex PCR. The source study handled its data this way. The number of nucleated cells in each sample was estimated by amplification of reference gene primers within the assay. Sequence reads were collapsed and filtered to measure the absolute abundance of every unique TCRbeta CDR3 rearrangement. For each sample, productive Simpson clonality was calculated as the square root of Simpson's diversity index across productive rearrangements. As stored in TCRdb, this immuneACCESS dataset retains in-frame rearrangements with V and J assigned. A fraction of the clones does not appear; measured against another copy, unresolved V genes explain less than half of the discrepancy, and the remainder lacks a known reason. D and trimming were read from the DNA, whereas the V and J calls and clone size are those reported in that table. Counted in this sample were 300,000 to 400,000 clones; approximately 90% of them appeared once. The biggest ten clones account for over 0.95% of the sample.

CDR1 and CDR2, per the germline V gene (reference sequence), are GTSNPN and SVGIG. Trimming takes 1 base from V and 2 bases from J, and the germline ends sit 9 bases apart. From its cysteine to its phenylalanine, the CDR3 spans 13 amino acids. Here the CDR3 DNA is all that survives: 39 bases in frame from base 1. In the prospective study, participants were 18 to 89 years old, resided in about two dozen geographic areas of the United States, and were enrolled through a virtual design. In the prospective study, participants were assigned to cohorts based on the clinical history participants reported in a screening survey and a study questionnaire. ImmuneRACE Cohort 3 recovered participants were defined by two consecutive negative NP/OP PCR tests, healthcare professional clearance, or symptom resolution. In the prospective study, whole blood, serum and a nasopharyngeal or oropharyngeal swab were collected from each participant by mobile phlebotomists. Prospective study participants could optionally give additional blood draws and questionnaires over an approximately 2-month period. Before DNA extraction, prospective study blood samples were shipped either frozen or at room temperature.

Sequencing used PBMCs or T cells enriched from blood (not recorded which). The sequence joins TRBV30 to TRBJ2-7; possibly the D gene is TRBD2, per 6 matching bases. The receptor was derived from a young man who had recovered from COVID-19. The encoded CDR3 is CAWSGGVTYEQYF. The nucleotide sequence reads as follows: TGTGCCTGGAGTGGGGGGGTGACCTACGAGCAGTACTTC.